The 18 T cell receptor beta chains below come from one sample, sequenced in a study of blood T cell repertoires in COVID-19. The protocol was immunoSEQ multiplex PCR, while the TCRdb copy is restricted to in-frame clones and leaves out a portion. The data contain over 200,000 clones, 90% to 95% of them singletons. The specimen sequenced was peripheral blood. Source of these receptors: a man between 25 and 39 years old with acute or convalescent COVID-19.

The V and J genes are TRBV11-3 and TRBJ2-3, with D perhaps matching TRBD2 (7 bases). Germline V gives CDR1 SGHNT, CDR2 YENEEA. Trimming removed 5 bases at V and 6 bases at J, with 18 bases between. This CDR3 is 15 amino acids long. CDR3 region: CASSPGASGSDTQYF. CDR3 nucleotides: TGTGCCAGCAGCCCAGGGGCTAGCGGAAGTGATACGCAGTATTTT.

This clone is a singleton in its sample. CDR3 sequence reads: CASSLNFVGLAAKNIQYF. The CDR3 nucleotides read TGTGCCAGCAGTCTAAACTTTGTGGGACTAGCGGCCAAAAACATTCAGTACTTC. The chain couples TRBV28 to TRBJ2-4; 10 positions agree with TRBD2. Germline V CDR1 and CDR2: MDHEN, SYDVKM. This CDR3 spans 18 amino acids. V lost 5 bases to trimming and J lost 1 base; unmatched junction nucleotides: 11.

The chain employs TRBV7-9 and TRBJ2-3, with D possibly TRBD1 on 5 matching bases. This CDR3 contains 16 residues. V was clipped by 5 bases and J by 6 bases, with 21 bases between them. Germline values: CDR1 SEHNR, CDR2 FQNEAQ (reference sequence). CDR3 DNA sequence: TGTGCCAGCAGCCTGACAGCCTTGGCGACAAAGGATACGCAGTATTTT. Encoded protein: CASSLTALATKDTQYF.

V is TRBV28 and J is TRBJ2-7, with D perhaps TRBD1 (6 bases). Looked up from germline, CDR1 is MDHEN and CDR2 is SYDVKM. Trimming removed 5 bases at V and 6 bases at J, with 11 bases between. The length of the CDR3 is 12 residues. CDR3 amino acids: CASSPRGGEQYF. CDR3 coding DNA: TGTGCCAGCAGTCCCAGGGGTGGCGAGCAGTACTTC.

This clone has just one count. V and J are TRBV5-1 and TRBJ2-5; TRBD2 aligns across 11 bases. The V gene's germline CDR1 is SGHRS and CDR2 YFSETQ. This CDR3 is built from 15 residues. V gave up 0 bases and J gave up 4 bases; unmatched junction bases: 2. This CDR3 reads CASSLDGTSGETQYF. CDR3 coding DNA: TGCGCCAGCAGCTTGGACGGGACTAGCGGAGAGACCCAGTACTTC.

The rearrangement links TRBV6-4 to TRBJ2-3, with 8 bases fitting TRBD1. V trimming: 6 bases; J trimming: 0 bases; junction bases outside the gene matches: 5. The germline CDR1 and CDR2 sequences are MRHNA and SNTAGT. This CDR3 region has 15 residues. This CDR3 reads CASRMTGASTDTQYF. DNA of the CDR3: TGTGCCAGCAGAATGACAGGGGCAAGCACAGATACGCAGTATTTT.

The V gene is TRBV7-6, the J gene TRBJ1-3; D is unclear. Germline CDR1 is SGHVS and CDR2 is FNYEAQ. This CDR3 spans 17 amino acids. The germline V and J ends were trimmed by 0 bases and 0 bases, with 12 bases remaining between them. The DNA for the CDR3 is TGTGCCAGCAGCTTAGCCCCGATTGAGTCCTCTGGAAACACCATATATTTT. Translated: CASSLAPIESSGNTIYF.

This chain connects TRBV4-1 to TRBJ1-6; tentative D call: TRBD1 (6 bases). Germline V lookup: CDR1 MGHRA, CDR2 YSYEKL. The CDR3 is 15 amino acids. Trimming left V 4 bases short and J 4 bases short, with 11 bases between. Here the CDR3 reads CASSPDGQYNSPLHF. CDR3 coding DNA: TGCGCCAGCAGCCCAGATGGACAGTATAATTCACCCCTCCACTTT.

About this clone: Other DNA sequences in this specimen translate into the identical CDR3. This chain joins TRBV7-9 and TRBJ1-2; unclear D gene. The V end lost 1 base, the J end lost 5 bases, and 5 bases lay between the germline ends. This CDR3 region has 12 residues. The V gene's germline CDR1 is SEHNR and CDR2 FQNEAQ (reference sequence). The CDR3 spells CASSLERYGYTF. For the CDR3, the DNA is TGTGCCAGCAGCTTAGAGCGGTATGGCTACACCTTC.

The CDR3 reads CASSLSAGLTYEQYF. The CDR3, as DNA: TGTGCCAGCAGTTTATCGGCAGGGTTGACCTACGAGCAGTACTTC. The gene calls are TRBV27 and TRBJ2-7; TRBD1 might be the D (5 bases). V lost 0 bases and J 2 bases, leaving 11 bases between the germline ends. Germline V gives CDR1 MNHEY, CDR2 SMNVEV (reference sequence). The CDR3 totals 15 residues.

The CDR3 here is CASSEFKPGQNYGYTF. In DNA form, the CDR3 reads TGTGCCAGCAGTGAATTTAAGCCGGGACAGAACTATGGCTACACCTTC. The chain recombines TRBV25-1 with TRBJ1-2; 7 bases map to TRBD1. Germline values: CDR1 MGHDK, CDR2 SYGVNS. Unmatched junction bases numbered 7, after V lost 1 base and J lost 2 bases. The CDR3 runs to 16 residues.

This clone was observed once. This chain connects TRBV11-3 to TRBJ1-1; D remains unclear. V shed 3 bases and J shed 8 bases, with 16 bases lying between them. This CDR3 contains 14 residues. The germline V gene has CDR1 SGHNT and CDR2 YENEEA. In DNA form, the CDR3 reads TGTGCCAGCAGCTTTAACTATGGGAGTGAAGAAGCTTTCTTT. This translates into CASSFNYGSEEAFF.

This clone showed up just once. This sequence joins TRBV6-5 and TRBJ1-2; D remains ambiguous. This CDR3 is 14 amino acids long. The germline V and J ends were trimmed by 6 bases and 2 bases, with 13 bases remaining between them. Germline V gene sequence: CDR1 MNHEY, CDR2 SVGAGI. CDR3 amino acids: CASSLGGNNYGYTF. CDR3 nucleotide sequence: TGTGCCAGCAGCTTGGGCGGGAACAACTATGGCTACACCTTC.

This chain uses TRBV19 with TRBJ2-2, with 13 bases aligning to TRBD2. Per the germline V gene, CDR1 is LNHDA and CDR2 is SQIVND (reference sequence). The CDR3 totals 17 residues. After removal of 9 bases from V and 5 bases from J, the junction contained 12 bases not matched to a gene. The CDR3 DNA sequence: TGTGCCAGCCGCCGCGGACTAGCGGGGGCCCCTACCGGGGAGCTGTTTTTT. This translates into CASRRGLAGAPTGELFF.

V gene TRBV28 combines with J gene TRBJ2-1; the D is unclear. CDR1 MDHEN and CDR2 SYDVKM come from the germline V gene. The CDR3 totals 13 residues. The ends were cut back, 1 base at V and 4 bases at J, with 5 bases in the middle. For the CDR3, the DNA is TGTGCCAGCAGTTTATATCGGTACAATGAGCAGTTCTTC. Its protein product is CASSLYRYNEQFF. The full variable domain, in which reference TRBV28 and TRBJ2-1 provide the parts outside the CDR3, is DVKVTQSSRYLVKRTGEKVFLECVQDMDHENMFWYRQDPGLGLRLIYFSYDVKMKEKGDIPEGYSVSREKKERFSLILESASTNQTSMYLCASSLYRYNEQFFGPGTRLTVL.

The V and J genes are TRBV6-6 and TRBJ1-2; TRBD1 might be the D (5 bases). CDR1 and CDR2 from the germline V gene are MNHNY and SVGAGI (reference sequence). The CDR3 is 15 amino acids. Trimming took off 6 bases at V and 6 bases at J, with 20 bases between the two ends. The CDR3 DNA sequence: TGTGCCAGCAGCCCATCCGGGGGACTCTCCGATGGCTACACCTTC. Amino acid sequence: CASSPSGGLSDGYTF.

J is TRBJ2-7 and V is TRBV19; D is possibly TRBD1 (5 bases). The germline gives CDR1 LNHDA, CDR2 SQIVND (reference sequence). CDR3 length: 14 amino acids. V lost 7 bases and J 5 bases, leaving 18 bases between the germline ends. CDR3 sequence reads: CASNQGRSRNEQYF. CDR3 sequence (DNA): TGTGCCAGTAATCAGGGTAGGTCAAGGAACGAGCAGTACTTC.

This chain links TRBV6-5 with TRBJ2-2; D remains unclear. Per the germline V gene, CDR1 is MNHEY and CDR2 is SVGAGI. V shed 7 bases and J shed 14 bases, with 17 bases lying between them. The length of the CDR3 is 12 residues. The CDR3 nucleotides read TGTGCCAGCACTACATTGCTGCGGCCCCTGTTTTTT. Its protein product is CASTTLLRPLFF.